The clone carrying this T cell receptor beta chain was found a few times. Its cognate antigen is unknown. Other DNA sequences in this sample translate to the same CDR3. CDR3 size: 12 residues. V lost 0 bases, J lost 5 bases, and 5 bases lay in between. The germline gives CDR1 SGHAT, CDR2 FQNNGV. These data are taken from a study of CD8+ T cells in alopecia areata. Across the whole study: Tofacitinib treatment spanned 6 to 18 months, with 6 months off drug afterward.

Study results and caveats: Numerous expanded lesional clones remained in scalp and blood during tofacitinib. Scalp clonality and expanded CD8+ clones among the top 100 were significantly decreased by tofacitinib.

Treatment: oral pan-JAK inhibitor, 5-10 mg twice daily. Extraction and reverse transcription of RNA yielded cDNA as the sequencing template. TCRdb's copy holds only in-frame clones and misses some; the assay was immunoSEQ multiplex PCR. This sample yields around 100,000 clones, of which roughly 50% are seen a single time; approximately 12% belongs to the top ten. This chain links TRBV11-2 with TRBJ2-7; no reliable D call. The input for sequencing was CD8+ T cells sorted from blood, taken at week 24, from a patient treated with tofacitinib. This TCR was recovered from a human donor with alopecia areata. The CDR3 protein is CASSLDRDEQYF. DNA of the CDR3: TGTGCCAGCAGCTTAGATCGGGACGAGCAGTACTTC.